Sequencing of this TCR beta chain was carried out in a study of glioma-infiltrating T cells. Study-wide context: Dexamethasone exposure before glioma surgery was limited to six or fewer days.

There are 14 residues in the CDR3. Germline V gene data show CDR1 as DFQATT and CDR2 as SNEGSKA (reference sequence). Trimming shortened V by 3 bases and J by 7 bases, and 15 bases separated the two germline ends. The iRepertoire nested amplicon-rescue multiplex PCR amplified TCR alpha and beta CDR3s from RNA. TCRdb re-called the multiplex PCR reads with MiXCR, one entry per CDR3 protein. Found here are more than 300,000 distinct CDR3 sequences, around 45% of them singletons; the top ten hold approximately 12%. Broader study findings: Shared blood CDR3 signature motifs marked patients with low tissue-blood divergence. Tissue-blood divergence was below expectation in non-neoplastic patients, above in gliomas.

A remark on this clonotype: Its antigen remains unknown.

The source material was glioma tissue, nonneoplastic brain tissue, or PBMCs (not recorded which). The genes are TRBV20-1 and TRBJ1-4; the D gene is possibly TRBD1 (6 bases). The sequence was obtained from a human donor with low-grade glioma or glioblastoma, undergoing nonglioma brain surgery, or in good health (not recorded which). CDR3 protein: CSASYGTIPEKLFF. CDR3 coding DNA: TGCAGTGCTAGTTACGGGACAATTCCTGAAAAACTGTTTTTT.